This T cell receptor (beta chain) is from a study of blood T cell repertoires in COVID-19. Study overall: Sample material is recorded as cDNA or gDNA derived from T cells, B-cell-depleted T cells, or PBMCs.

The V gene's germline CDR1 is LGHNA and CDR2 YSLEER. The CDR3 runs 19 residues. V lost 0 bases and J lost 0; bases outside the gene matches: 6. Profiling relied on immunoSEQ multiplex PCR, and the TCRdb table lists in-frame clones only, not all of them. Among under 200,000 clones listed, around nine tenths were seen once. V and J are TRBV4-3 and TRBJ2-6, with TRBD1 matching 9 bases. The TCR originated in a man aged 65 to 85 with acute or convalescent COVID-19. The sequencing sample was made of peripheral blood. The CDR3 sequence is CASSQDKDRGSSGANVLTF. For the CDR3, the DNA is TGCGCCAGCAGCCAAGACAAGGACAGGGGAAGCTCTGGGGCCAACGTCCTGACTTTC.